This T cell receptor beta chain stems from a study of blood T cell repertoires in COVID-19. Across the study: T cells, B-cell-depleted T cells, or PBMCs provided the cDNA or gDNA that served as material.

This CDR3 has 12 residues. Germline lookup yields CDR1 LGHDT and CDR2 YNNKEL (reference sequence). The V and J ends lost 2 bases and 7 bases respectively, with 8 bases between them. Repertoires were generated with immunoSEQ multiplex PCR, while TCRdb's copy carries only in-frame clones and drops some. The profile covers about 180,000 clones, with 88% appearing a single time and roughly 9% taken by the ten largest. Living in 20 to 30 US areas, the participants were between about 18 and 100 years of age. The chain recombines TRBV3-1 (or the pseudogene TRBV3-2) with TRBJ2-5; D is undetermined. Sequencing was done on a sample of PBMCs or T cells enriched from blood (not recorded which). The TCR sequence derives from a woman under 30 who had recovered from COVID-19. CDR3 sequence: CASSQRTGTQYF. CDR3 nucleotide sequence: TGTGCCAGCAGCCAAAGAACGGGGACCCAGTACTTC.